The 12 T cell receptor beta chains below all came from one sample that was sequenced in a study of blood T cell repertoires in COVID-19. Assay: immunoSEQ multiplex PCR; the TCRdb copy retains only in-frame clones and omits some. In the table there are roughly 300,000 clones, approximately 91% of which are singletons. Sequenced material: peripheral blood. Receptors were obtained from a man between 18 and 35 years old with active or convalescent COVID-19.

This clone was detected only once. This chain links TRBV24-1 with TRBJ2-2, with D possibly TRBD1 on 6 matching bases. CDR3 length: 14 amino acids. V was trimmed by 4 bases and J by 4 bases, leaving 9 bases between them. Germline values: CDR1 KGHDR, CDR2 SFDVKD. The CDR3 here is CATSERGGTGELFF. The CDR3 DNA is TGTGCCACCAGTGAACGAGGGGGCACCGGGGAGCTGTTTTTT.

The rearrangement links TRBV27 to TRBJ2-7; TRBD1 agrees at 11 bases. The germline CDR1 and CDR2 sequences are MNHEY and SMNVEV (reference sequence). The CDR3 consists of 19 residues. V shed 4 bases, J shed 4 bases, and the junction held 18 bases outside the gene matches. The CDR3 nucleotides are TGTGCCAGCAGTTCAAAACCACCCGGACAGGGGGCGCAGGAGTACGAGCAGTACTTC. It translates to CASSSKPPGQGAQEYEQYF.

The chain links TRBV19 to TRBJ2-7, with 10 bases that match TRBD1. This CDR3 has 15 residues. V trimming: 5 bases; J trimming: 1 base; junction bases outside the gene matches: 5. CDR1 LNHDA and CDR2 SQIVND come from the germline V gene (reference sequence). As DNA, the CDR3 is TGTGCCAGTAGTCTGGACAGGGGGAGATCCTACGAGCAGTACTTC. It translates to CASSLDRGRSYEQYF.

The table lists this clone with a few counts. The rearrangement links TRBV6-6 to TRBJ1-1; the D gene is possibly TRBD1 (5 bases). V shed 7 bases and J shed 5 bases, with 5 bases lying between them. The CDR3 runs 10 residues. The germline CDR1 and CDR2 sequences are MNHNY and SVGAGI (reference sequence). CDR3 in DNA: TGTGCCAGCAAGGGGACTGAAGCTTTCTTT. It specifies CASKGTEAFF.

The CDR3 DNA reads TGCGCCAGCAGCCAGCAGGGTTCGGGCTACGAGCAGTACTTC. The encoded protein is CASSQQGSGYEQYF. The chain carries TRBV4-3 and TRBJ2-7; maybe TRBD1 (5 bases). The CDR3 has 14 residues. Between the trimmed V and J ends, which lost 3 bases and 3 bases, there was a span of 12 bases. Germline lookup yields CDR1 LGHNA and CDR2 YSLEER.

V is TRBV10-3 and J is TRBJ2-2; possibly TRBD1 for D (5 bases). The V end was cut by 8 bases, the J end by 8 bases, with 18 bases between. Germline V CDR1 and CDR2: ENHRY, SYGVKD. The CDR3 runs 14 residues. The chain's CDR3 is CAISQALQEGELFF. The CDR3 nucleotides read TGTGCCATCTCCCAAGCCCTACAGGAGGGGGAGCTGTTTTTT.

This chain uses TRBV5-4 with TRBJ1-4, with 11 bases lining up with TRBD1. Germline CDR1 SGHNT, CDR2 YYREEE (reference sequence). J was trimmed by 8 bases and V by 2 bases; bases with no gene match: 8. The CDR3 length is 16 residues. The CDR3, as DNA: TGTGCCAGCAGCTTTGGACAGGGGGCCTCAGGCGAAAAACTGTTTTTT. Residues: CASSFGQGASGEKLFF.

This clone showed up just a few times. The J gene is TRBJ2-1, the V gene TRBV7-9; TRBD2 might be the D (6 bases). This CDR3 is built from 14 residues. Deletions cut 5 bases from V and 7 bases from J, with 15 bases between. Germline V gene sequence: CDR1 SEHNR, CDR2 FQNEAQ (reference sequence). CDR3 sequence: CASSKLTAGNEQFF. CDR3 sequence (DNA): TGTGCCAGCAGCAAATTAACGGCGGGGAATGAGCAGTTCTTC.

For this clone: Other DNA sequences from this sample encode an identical CDR3 as well. The chain employs TRBV10-1 and TRBJ2-3, with a weak D call TRBD1 (5 bases). The CDR3 runs to 15 residues. Germline-derived CDR1 and CDR2 are WNHNN and SYGVQD (reference sequence). V gave up 0 bases and J gave up 0 bases, with 7 bases separating them. This chain's CDR3 is CASSESTVSTDTQYF. The CDR3 DNA reads as TGCGCCAGCAGTGAGTCGACAGTTAGCACAGATACGCAGTATTTT.

The genes are TRBV5-4 and TRBJ2-7; 10 bases fit TRBD1. The germline V gene has CDR1 SGHNT and CDR2 YYREEE (reference sequence). After removal of 4 bases from V and 2 bases from J, the junction contained 12 bases not matched to a gene. This CDR3 is 17 amino acids long. The CDR3 loop is CASSRRTGGPGTYEQYF. In DNA, the CDR3 is TGTGCCAGCAGCCGCCGGACAGGGGGACCTGGCACCTACGAGCAGTACTTC.

The rearrangement uses TRBV23-1 and TRBJ2-7; no clear D gene. TRBV23-1 is given ORF status, its function remaining uncertain. Trimming stripped 11 bases from V and 3 bases from J, with 14 bases between. The CDR3 is 12 residues long. The CDR3 DNA reads TGCGCCTTACAACGACTCCGCTACGAGCAGTACTTC. Its protein product is CALQRLRYEQYF.

V and J are TRBV13 and TRBJ1-6; perhaps TRBD1 as D (6 bases). This CDR3 has 13 amino acids. Trimming stripped 4 bases from V and 13 bases from J, with 14 bases between. CDR1 is PRHDT and CDR2 is FYEKMQ in the germline V gene (reference sequence). CDR3 nucleotide sequence: TGTGCCAGCAGCTCACAGGGATTTTCCCCCCTCCACTTT. Its translation: CASSSQGFSPLHF.